This TCR beta chain was sequenced during a study of cytomegalovirus exposure and HLA in healthy donors. Findings and caveats of the study: Across HLA loci, a later analysis found differing TCR association rates, with DRB1 most and HLA-C fewest. Reportedly, diagnosis of cytomegalovirus status by the classifier showed high specificity and sensitivity. A missense variant in DCLRE1C was later tied to TCR beta V- and J-gene trimming. As a later analysis revealed, most CMV-associated TCR beta chains appeared HLA-restricted.

Turning to this clone: Its antigen is as yet unknown.

PCR employed 60 Vbeta and 13 Jbeta primers. Generated by immunoSEQ multiplex PCR, the TCRdb table keeps only in-frame clones and is missing some. This table has about 130,000 clones, about 73% appearing once. The CDR3 is 14 residues long. Germline loops: CDR1 SGHRS, CDR2 YFSETQ. With 4 bases clipped from V and 1 base from J, the junction kept 4 bases outside the gene matches. This sequence was found in a woman aged 60 to 75 in good health and CMV-seropositive. Input material: PBMCs. The J gene is TRBJ2-5, the V gene TRBV5-1; 7 bases align to TRBD1. The CDR3 loop reads CASSPQGVQETQYF. The CDR3 region has the DNA TGCGCCAGCAGCCCCCAGGGGGTCCAAGAGACCCAGTACTTC.